The clone carrying this T cell receptor (beta chain) was counted at least ten times. The source of the sample is a study of naive and memory T cell subsets. Both TRBC1 and TRBC2 were covered by a beta constant-region primer of two equimolar oligonucleotides. One entry per CDR3 protein results from TCRdb running MiXCR on the UMI-ligation and nested PCR reads. Altogether around 40,000 distinct CDR3 sequences are present, 13% being singletons, with the ten largest covering around 21%. CDR1 is SQVTM and CDR2 is ANQGSEA in the germline V gene. The CDR3 runs to 12 residues. V lost 4 bases to trimming and J lost 5 bases; unmatched junction nucleotides: 3.

This chain joins TRBV29-1 and TRBJ2-7; 9 positions agree with TRBD2. The sequence came from a human donor in good health. The sequenced sample consisted of effector memory CD4+ T cells from blood. Subset of the sample: effector memory, CD45RA- CD27-. The chain's CDR3 is CSVGLAADEQYF. The CDR3 nucleotides are TGCAGCGTTGGACTAGCGGCGGACGAGCAGTACTTC.